These 26 T cell receptor beta chains came from one sample sequenced in a study of blood T cell repertoires in COVID-19. Profiled with immunoSEQ multiplex PCR; TCRdb holds only in-frame clones, not every one. The repertoire has fewer than 180,000 clones, about 90% of them found once; the top ten carry roughly 4%. Sequenced: peripheral blood. These receptors originate from a woman aged 55 to 70 with active or convalescent COVID-19.

The genes are TRBV25-1 and TRBJ2-5; maybe TRBD1 (6 bases). There are 13 residues in the CDR3. Germline CDR1 is MGHDK and CDR2 is SYGVNS. The germline V and J ends were trimmed by 5 bases and 7 bases, with 14 bases remaining between them. The CDR3 is CASSSTGKGTQYF. The CDR3 DNA reads TGTGCCAGCAGTTCTACAGGGAAAGGGACCCAGTACTTC.

The rearrangement uses TRBV19 and TRBJ2-7; D might be TRBD1 (5 bases). There are 14 residues in the CDR3. Germline V lookup: CDR1 LNHDA, CDR2 SQIVND (reference sequence). V was clipped by 4 bases and J by 7 bases, with 17 bases between them. Here the CDR3 reads CASSRSPGIGEQYF. As DNA, the CDR3 is TGTGCCAGTAGTAGATCGCCAGGGATTGGGGAGCAGTACTTC.

The gene calls are TRBV24-1 and TRBJ2-3, with TRBD2 matching 14 bases. Looked up from germline, CDR1 is KGHDR and CDR2 is SFDVKD. V lost 3 bases and J lost 6; bases outside the gene matches: 4. The CDR3 is made up of 16 amino acids. CDR3 amino acids: CATSDPGLAGADTQYF. As DNA, the CDR3 is TGTGCCACCAGTGATCCGGGACTAGCGGGGGCGGATACGCAGTATTTT.

The rearrangement uses TRBV11-1 and TRBJ2-1; 9 positions agree with TRBD2. The CDR3 consists of 15 residues. From germline, CDR1 is SGHAT and CDR2 FQDESV (reference sequence). V shed 4 bases and J 8 bases; nucleotides not matched to a gene: 9. CDR3 DNA sequence: TGTGCCAGCAGCTCCCGTCTTAGCGGGGGCGATGAGCAGTTCTTC. Translating gives CASSSRLSGGDEQFF. The whole variable domain, remainder taken from reference TRBV11-1 and TRBJ2-1, is EAEVAQSPRYKITEKSQAVAFWCDPISGHATLYWYRQILGQGPELLVQFQDESVVDDSQLPKDRFSAERLKGVDSTLKIQPAELGDSAMYLCASSSRLSGGDEQFFGPGTRLTVL.

There are a few counts of this clone. This chain uses TRBV30 with TRBJ1-2, with 7 nucleotides matching TRBD1. With 3 bases clipped from V and 4 bases from J, the junction kept 8 bases outside the gene matches. CDR3 length: 14 amino acids. Germline V gene sequence: CDR1 GTSNPN, CDR2 SVGIG (reference sequence). The DNA for the CDR3 is TGTGCCTGGAGCCCCCGGGACAGTAGCTATGGCTACACCTTC. Amino acid sequence: CAWSPRDSSYGYTF.

Turning to this clone: Germline and junction disagree at one end, which may indicate a read error. The chain links TRBV20-1 to TRBJ1-5, with unresolved D. The CDR3 extends over 15 amino acids. CDR1 DFQATT and CDR2 SNEGSKA come from the germline V gene (reference sequence). The CDR3 bases are TGCGGTGCAAGTGAGGGCCGTTCGAGCAATCAGCCCCAGCATTTT. Protein: CGASEGRSSNQPQHF.

V and J are TRBV12-3 or TRBV12-4 and TRBJ2-1, with D perhaps TRBD1 (6 bases). Trimming took off 5 bases at V and 7 bases at J, with 9 bases between the two ends. This CDR3 is 12 amino acids long. The CDR3 here is CASSVRGNEQFF. Written as DNA, the CDR3 is TGTGCCAGCAGTGTTAGGGGGAATGAGCAGTTCTTC.

This chain joins TRBV10-3 and TRBJ1-1, with TRBD1 matching 7 bases. This CDR3 comprises 13 residues. The J segment lost 1 base and the V segment lost 11 bases, leaving 7 bases of the junction unmatched. Germline V gene data show CDR1 as ENHRY and CDR2 as SYGVKD. CDR3 loop: CALRRTGNTEAFF. The CDR3 DNA is TGTGCCCTCCGAAGGACAGGGAACACTGAAGCTTTCTTT.

The J gene is TRBJ2-7, the V gene TRBV5-5; D is possibly TRBD1 (5 bases). From germline, CDR1 is SGHKS and CDR2 YYEKEE (reference sequence). Deletions cut 3 bases from V and 0 bases from J, with 13 bases between. The CDR3 has 15 amino acids. The DNA for the CDR3 is TGTGCCAGCAGCTCGGTAGGGGTCTCCTCCTACGAGCAGTACTTC. Its translation is CASSSVGVSSYEQYF.

This clone was found once. This rearrangement joins TRBV7-2 to TRBJ2-1; 11 bases align to TRBD2. This CDR3 has 14 amino acids. Looked up from germline, CDR1 is SGHTA and CDR2 is FQGNSA. Unmatched junction bases numbered 4, after V lost 3 bases and J lost 9 bases. CDR3: CASSLGLAVSEQFF. The CDR3 DNA is TGTGCCAGCAGCTTGGGACTAGCGGTAAGTGAGCAGTTCTTC.

CDR3 residues: CASSPRTDPGELFF. CDR3 in DNA: TGTGCCAGTAGTCCCCGGACAGACCCCGGGGAGCTGTTTTTT. The V call is TRBV19, the J call TRBJ2-2, with TRBD1 as a possible D gene (6 bases). Germline V CDR1 and CDR2: LNHDA, SQIVND (reference sequence). This CDR3 has 14 amino acids. Trimming removed 5 bases at V and 6 bases at J, with 13 bases between.

The gene calls are TRBV6-5 and TRBJ1-2, with TRBD1 matching 9 bases. Losses at the gene ends were 5 bases for V and 0 bases for J; bases not matched to a gene: 4. The CDR3 is 15 amino acids. Germline values: CDR1 MNHEY, CDR2 SVGAGI. The CDR3 is CASSRRTGANYGYTF. The CDR3 DNA reads as TGTGCCAGCAGTCGACGGACAGGGGCTAACTATGGCTACACCTTC.

The rearrangement uses TRBV11-3 and TRBJ2-1, with TRBD2 matching over 8 bases. V was pared by 5 bases and J by 9 bases, with 6 bases of the junction left unmatched. Germline assignment: CDR1 SGHNT and CDR2 YENEEA. The CDR3 spans 13 residues. DNA for the CDR3: TGTGCCAGCAGCCCCCCCCGGGGGGGTGAGCAGTTCTTC. It codes for CASSPPRGGEQFF.

V usage is TRBV7-2 and J usage is TRBJ2-7, with 10 bases lining up with TRBD1. Germline V gives CDR1 SGHTA, CDR2 FQGNSA. The J segment lost 3 bases and the V segment lost 1 base, leaving 6 bases of the junction unmatched. This CDR3 contains 16 residues. In DNA, the CDR3 is TGTGCCAGCAGCTTAGGGCTGGGACAGGGGTTCTACGAGCAGTACTTC. Its translation is CASSLGLGQGFYEQYF.

The chain combines TRBV19 with TRBJ1-4, with a tentative D call TRBD1 (5 bases). Germline lookup yields CDR1 LNHDA and CDR2 SQIVND (reference sequence). Between the trimmed V and J ends, which lost 4 bases and 8 bases, there was a span of 8 bases. CDR3 length: 12 residues. The CDR3 nucleotides read TGTGCCAGTAGTACCCAGGGAGAAAAACTGTTTTTT. Protein: CASSTQGEKLFF.

In its sample, this clone was seen a few times. The chain recombines TRBV19 with TRBJ2-3, with 9 bases aligning to TRBD2. V was clipped by 6 bases and J by 2 bases; unmatched bases: 3. Looked up from germline, CDR1 is LNHDA and CDR2 is SQIVND (reference sequence). The CDR3 is made up of 14 amino acids. The DNA for the CDR3 is TGTGCCAGTAGATCTAGCGGGAACACAGATACGCAGTATTTT. It translates to CASRSSGNTDTQYF.

The rearrangement uses TRBV4-3 and TRBJ2-1; 8 positions match TRBD2. Unmatched junction bases numbered 2, after V lost 3 bases and J lost 1 base. CDR1 is LGHNA and CDR2 is YSLEER in the germline V gene. CDR3 size: 15 residues. The CDR3 protein is CASSHRGGSYNEQFF. CDR3 coding DNA: TGCGCCAGCAGCCACCGGGGGGGTTCCTACAATGAGCAGTTCTTC.

This rearrangement joins TRBV3-1 (or the pseudogene TRBV3-2) to TRBJ2-5; D gene unclear. V lost 3 bases, J lost 1 base, and 12 bases lay in between. The germline V gene encodes CDR1 LGHDT and CDR2 YNNKEL (reference sequence). The CDR3 consists of 15 residues. CDR3 protein: CASSQEDTLQETQYF. The CDR3 DNA reads TGTGCCAGCAGCCAGGAAGACACGCTCCAAGAGACCCAGTACTTC.

V and J are TRBV21-1 and TRBJ2-2; whether TRBD2, the table's D call, matches the DNA was not checked. TRBV21-1 counts as a pseudogene. The CDR3 has 20 residues. The CDR3 bases are TGTGCCAGCAGCCACAAAGCCCCACTAGCGGGGGCTAGAAACACCGGGGAGCTGTTTTTT. It codes for CASSHKAPLAGARNTGELFF.

This chain links TRBV9 with TRBJ2-6; no definite D call. V was clipped by 0 bases and J by 0 bases, with 4 bases between them. Germline CDR1 is SGDLS and CDR2 is YYNGEE. This CDR3 has 15 amino acids. CDR3 loop: CASSVAPSGANVLTF. For the CDR3, the DNA is TGTGCCAGCAGCGTAGCTCCCTCTGGGGCCAACGTCCTGACTTTC.

CDR3 amino acids: CASSFTKGSLPFF. The CDR3 DNA is TGTGCCAGCAGTTTCACTAAAGGTAGTTTGCCGTTTTTT. The V and J genes are TRBV12-3 or TRBV12-4 and TRBJ2-2; D gene uncertain. CDR3 length equals 13 residues. Trimming shortened V by 3 bases and J by 16 bases, and 18 bases separated the two germline ends.

The chain combines TRBV10-3 with TRBJ1-1, with a possible D match to TRBD1 (6 bases). The CDR3 extends over 11 amino acids. V was clipped by 8 bases and J by 4 bases, with 8 bases between them. Germline CDR1 and CDR2: ENHRY and SYGVKD. CDR3 nucleotides: TGTGCCATCCAACAGGGCACTGAAGCTTTCTTT. It specifies CAIQQGTEAFF.

The rearrangement links TRBV4-2 to TRBJ1-1; D perhaps matches TRBD1 (6 bases). The germline V and J ends were trimmed by 2 bases and 3 bases, with 10 bases remaining between them. The CDR3 covers 14 residues. Germline V gene data show CDR1 as LGHNA and CDR2 as YNFKEQ. The CDR3 DNA reads TGTGCCAGCAGCCAAAGGGCAGGGGACACTGAAGCTTTCTTT. Protein sequence: CASSQRAGDTEAFF.

The gene calls are TRBV5-1 and TRBJ2-1; perhaps TRBD2 as D (5 bases). V was clipped by 5 bases and J by 10 bases, with 16 bases between them. Germline loops: CDR1 SGHRS, CDR2 YFSETQ. The length of the CDR3 is 13 residues. The CDR3 region is CASSFSAGGEQFF. The CDR3 coding sequence is TGCGCCAGCAGTTTTAGCGCAGGCGGGGAGCAGTTCTTC. Together with reference TRBV5-1 and TRBJ2-1, the CDR3 gives the full variable domain: KAGVTQTPRYLIKTRGQQVTLSCSPISGHRSVSWYQQTPGQGLQFLFEYFSETQRNKGNFPGRFSGRQFSNSRSEMNVSTLELGDSALYLCASSFSAGGEQFFGPGTRLTVL.

The J gene is TRBJ1-4, the V gene TRBV6-2 or TRBV6-3; 9 positions match TRBD1. Germline V gene lookup returns CDR1 MNHEY and CDR2 SVGEGT. The CDR3 length is 16 residues. V lost 6 bases to trimming and J lost 7 bases; unmatched junction nucleotides: 12. For the CDR3, the DNA is TGTGCCAGCAGCCCCCTCCGGACAGGGGCAAGTGAAAAACTGTTTTTT. The encoded protein is CASSPLRTGASEKLFF.

To note about this clone: An end of the junction differs from the germline gene, which may be a read error. The V gene is TRBV5-1, the J gene TRBJ2-3; TRBD2 agrees at 10 bases. This CDR3 contains 13 residues. Germline-derived CDR1 and CDR2 are SGHRS and YFSETQ. CDR3 amino acids: CARSGGGTDTQYF. In nucleotides, the CDR3 is TGCGCCCGCAGCGGGGGGGGCACAGATACGCAGTATTTT. Together with reference TRBV5-1 and TRBJ2-3, the CDR3 gives the full variable domain: KAGVTQTPRYLIKTRGQQVTLSCSPISGHRSVSWYQQTPGQGLQFLFEYFSETQRNKGNFPGRFSGRQFSNSRSEMNVSTLELGDSALYLCARSGGGTDTQYFGPGTRLTVL.